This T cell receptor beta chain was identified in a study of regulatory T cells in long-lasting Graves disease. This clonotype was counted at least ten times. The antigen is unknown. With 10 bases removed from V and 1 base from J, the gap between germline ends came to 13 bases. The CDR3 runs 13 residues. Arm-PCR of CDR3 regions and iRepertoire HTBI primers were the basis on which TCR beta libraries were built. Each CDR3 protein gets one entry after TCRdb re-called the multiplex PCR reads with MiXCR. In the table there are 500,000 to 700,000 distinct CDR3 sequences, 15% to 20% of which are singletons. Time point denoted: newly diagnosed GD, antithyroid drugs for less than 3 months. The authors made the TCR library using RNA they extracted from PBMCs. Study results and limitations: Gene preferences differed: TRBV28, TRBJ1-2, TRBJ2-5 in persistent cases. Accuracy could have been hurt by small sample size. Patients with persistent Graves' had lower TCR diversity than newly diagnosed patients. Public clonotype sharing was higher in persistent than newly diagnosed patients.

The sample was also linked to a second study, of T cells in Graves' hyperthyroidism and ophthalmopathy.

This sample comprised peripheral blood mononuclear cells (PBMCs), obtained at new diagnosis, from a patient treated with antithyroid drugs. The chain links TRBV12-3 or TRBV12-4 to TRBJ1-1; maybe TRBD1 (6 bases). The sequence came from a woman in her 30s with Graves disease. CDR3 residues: CANQGQTNTEAFF. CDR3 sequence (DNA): TGTGCCAATCAGGGACAAACGAACACTGAAGCTTTCTTT.